The T cell receptor (beta chain) under discussion was sequenced for a study of blood T cell repertoires in COVID-19. Assay: immunoSEQ multiplex PCR; the TCRdb copy retains only in-frame clones and omits some. The sample contains 300,000 to 500,000 clones, 70% to 90% of which appear only once. The CDR3 is 16 residues long. Germline V gene sequence: CDR1 ENHRY, CDR2 SYGVKD. Losses at the gene ends were 5 bases for V and 4 bases for J; bases not matched to a gene: 13. Cohort placement rested on clinical history that participants reported themselves. The sample taken for sequencing was PBMCs or T cells enriched from blood (not recorded which). This TCR came from a woman between 25 and 40 years old with acute COVID-19. This rearrangement joins TRBV10-3 to TRBJ2-7; 8 bases fit TRBD1. The CDR3 coding sequence is TGTGCCATCAGTCCCTCCCAGGGGGCGCGTGGTTACGAGCAGTACTTC. This gives the protein CAISPSQGARGYEQYF.